Sequencing of this T cell receptor beta chain was carried out in a study of shared clonotypes between healthy human individuals. Study summary: Each donor contributed plates that comprised three CD4 naive, three CD4 memory, two CD8 naive and one CD8 memory.

Adult Caucasians living in Nashville, Tennessee made up all of the donors. The CDR3 length is 12 residues. V was pared by 2 bases and J by 6 bases, with 8 bases between. The germline gives CDR1 SGHNT, CDR2 YYREEE (reference sequence). The assay ran at deep level. Each sorted subset replicate got 200 ng genomic DNA, 25,000 to 30,000 genomes. Data came from immunoSEQ multiplex PCR; TCRdb stores just in-frame clones and leaves some out. This table has more than 2,000,000 clones, around 94% appearing once. This clonotype originated in a man between 18 and 35 years old in good health. The sample was naive CD4+ T cells sorted from blood. Subset noted: CD45RA+ positively selected. This rearrangement joins TRBV5-4 to TRBJ1-1; D possibly corresponds to TRBD1 (5 bases). The CDR3 nucleotides are TGTGCCAGCAGCTTCGTGGGGGCTGAAGCTTTCTTT. This translates into CASSFVGAEAFF.